The 14 T cell receptor beta chains below come from one sample, sequenced in a study of graft-versus-host responses after intestinal transplantation (dated by TCRdb to the early 2020s). Library preparation used the immunoSEQ multiplex PCR assay. TCRdb carries this immuneACCESS record with in-frame sequences only. Its versions omit some clonotypes, under half of them owing to an unresolved V gene in the studies checked, with the rest unexplained. The sample table lists over 6,500 clones, around 22% of them with a count of one. The biggest ten clones account for about 6% of the sample. The meaning of the sample's time point label: cells obtained before transplantation from donor or recipient. In the mixed lymphocyte reactions, about 200,000 CFSE-labeled pre-transplant responders were plated with about 200,000 irradiated violet-dye-labeled stimulators and cultured for about six days. Source: alloreactive CD8+ T cells from a mixed lymphocyte reaction culture, taken before transplantation. The cell subset or site label of this sample denotes: CFSE-low proliferating T cells sorted from roughly 6-day pre-transplant mixed lymphocyte reaction (GvH or HvG direction). These receptors originate from a human patient who was an organ donor for intestinal transplantation.

There are a few counts of this clone. V is TRBV11-3 and J is TRBJ2-1; 8 nucleotides match TRBD1. With V trimmed by 2 bases and J by 3 bases, 0 bases remained unmatched. Germline V gene data show CDR1 as SGHNT and CDR2 as YENEEA. CDR3 length: 14 residues. As DNA, the CDR3 is TGTGCCAGCAGCTTAACAGGGGGCTACAATGAGCAGTTCTTC. This codes for CASSLTGGYNEQFF.

The rearrangement links TRBV5-5 to TRBJ2-1; D call uncertain. Germline loops: CDR1 SGHKS, CDR2 YYEKEE (reference sequence). The CDR3 consists of 14 residues. The V and J ends lost 2 bases and 6 bases respectively, with 12 bases between them. The CDR3 coding sequence is TGTGCCAGCAGCTTAAGCGTTAGTCTCAATGAGCAGTTCTTC. It yields the protein CASSLSVSLNEQFF.

This clone was counted a few times. This chain connects TRBV6-5 to TRBJ1-2, with TRBD1 as a possible D gene (6 bases). Trimming removed 2 bases at V and 4 bases at J, with 14 bases between. Germline CDR1 MNHEY, CDR2 SVGAGI. The CDR3 totals 15 residues. Here the CDR3 DNA reads TGTGCCAGCAGTTACCAAGGACAGTTTGTCTATGGCTACACCTTC. Its protein is CASSYQGQFVYGYTF.

This clone was seen a few times. This sequence joins TRBV6-1 and TRBJ2-7, with a possible D match to TRBD1 (6 bases). Trimming removed 5 bases from V and 4 bases from J, with 12 bases in between. The CDR3 runs to 13 residues. Germline CDR1 MNHNS, CDR2 SASEGT. The CDR3 protein is CASSPGTLYEQYF. For the CDR3, the DNA is TGTGCCAGCAGTCCGGGGACACTTTACGAGCAGTACTTC.

In its sample, this clone ranks as medium-sized (0.01 to 0.1%). The V and J genes are TRBV4-1 and TRBJ2-7; D perhaps matches TRBD2 (5 bases). V lost 0 bases and J lost 0, with 9 bases in between. CDR1 and CDR2 from the germline V gene are MGHRA and YSYEKL. This CDR3 spans 15 amino acids. The chain's CDR3 is CASSQEVGLSYEQYF. In DNA, the CDR3 is TGCGCCAGCAGCCAAGAGGTAGGACTCTCCTACGAGCAGTACTTC.

As regards this clone: A much more abundant neighbour one base away suggests this may be a read error. The chain couples TRBV2 to TRBJ2-5; D is possibly TRBD1 or TRBD2 (5 bases each). Between the trimmed V and J ends, which lost 1 base and 5 bases, there was a span of 14 bases. CDR3 length: 15 residues. Germline V gene sequence: CDR1 SNHLY, CDR2 FYNNEI. The DNA of the CDR3 is TGTGCCAGCAGTGAAGGGGGACCTAGTATTGAGACCCAGTACTTC. It encodes CASSEGGPSIETQYF.

There are a few counts of this clone. The chain joins TRBV27 to TRBJ1-1; possible D gene TRBD1, 6 bases. The V gene lost 2 bases and the J gene lost 4 bases, with 11 bases spanning the gap. The CDR3 loop spans 14 amino acids. CDR1 is MNHEY and CDR2 is SMNVEV in the germline V gene (reference sequence). The CDR3 sequence is CASSLVGGRTEAFF. In DNA form, the CDR3 reads TGTGCCAGCAGTTTAGTGGGGGGGCGCACTGAAGCTTTCTTT.

This clone is labeled as medium-sized (0.01 to 0.1%). This rearrangement joins TRBV5-1 to TRBJ2-7; D may be TRBD2 (6 bases). The CDR3 runs 15 residues. V shed 0 bases and J shed 2 bases, with 12 bases lying between them. CDR1 is SGHRS and CDR2 is YFSETQ in the germline V gene. CDR3 in DNA: TGCGCCAGCAGCTTGGAACGGGGGATGCCCTACGAGCAGTACTTC. Residues: CASSLERGMPYEQYF.

This clone was seen a single time. The rearrangement joins TRBV7-1 to TRBJ2-7, with D possibly matching TRBD1 (6 bases). TRBV7-1 is noted as an ORF with a role that remains uncertain. The CDR3 sequence is 13 residues long. Trimming left V 5 bases short and J 7 bases short, with 15 bases between. The CDR3 loop is CASSGQTGWEQYF. DNA for the CDR3: TGTGCCAGCAGCGGACAGACGGGTTGGGAGCAGTACTTC.

This chain uses TRBV7-4 with TRBJ1-2; no definite D call. Germline CDR1 reads SGHVT; CDR2 reads SQSDAQ. The CDR3 has 12 amino acids. V was cut by 0 bases and J by 1 base, with 0 bases left in between. CDR3: CASSLANYGYTF. CDR3 bases: TGTGCCAGCAGCTTAGCTAACTATGGCTACACCTTC.

This clone has just a few counts. The likely explanation is a read error, given a far larger clone one base away. The chain employs TRBV7-9 and TRBJ2-7; D not certain. Trimming took 7 bases from V and 5 from J, leaving 12 bases between them. Germline loops: CDR1 SEHNR, CDR2 FQNEAQ (reference sequence). The CDR3 is 12 residues long. For the CDR3, the DNA is TGTGCCAGCATCTTTGATCCTGACGAGCAGTACTTC. Protein: CASIFDPDEQYF.

The gene calls are TRBV4-2 and TRBJ2-3, with 7 positions matching TRBD2. This CDR3 region has 18 residues. The junction had 11 bases not matched to a gene; V was cut back by 0 bases and J by 2 bases. CDR1 is LGHNA and CDR2 is YNFKEQ in the germline V gene. In nucleotides, the CDR3 is TGTGCCAGCAGCCAAGATCGTTGGAGGGAGGGCCCCACAGATACGCAGTATTTT. The encoded protein is CASSQDRWREGPTDTQYF.

This clone has more than one count but fewer than ten. This chain joins TRBV13 and TRBJ1-2; TRBD1 might be the D (5 bases). Germline V gene lookup returns CDR1 PRHDT and CDR2 FYEKMQ (reference sequence). Trimming cost V 5 bases and J 4 bases, with 14 bases left between them. There are 14 residues in the CDR3. In nucleotides, the CDR3 is TGTGCCAGCAGCGGTTTCAGGGAGAGCTATGGCTACACCTTC. Translated: CASSGFRESYGYTF. Combining the CDR3 with reference TRBV13 and TRBJ1-2 gives the whole variable domain AAGVIQSPRHLIKEKRETATLKCYPIPRHDTVYWYQQGPGQDPQFLISFYEKMQSDKGSIPDRFSAQQFSDYHSELNMSSLELGDSALYFCASSGFRESYGYTFGSGTRLTVV.

This clone occurred a few times. The rearrangement joins TRBV6-5 to TRBJ2-3; a weak D match, TRBD2 (6 bases). CDR1 and CDR2 from the germline V gene are MNHEY and SVGAGI. The CDR3 is 15 residues long. The V end was cut by 5 bases, the J end by 0 bases, with 12 bases between. The CDR3, as DNA: TGTGCCAGCAGTCTCCCCGGGACTAGCACAGATACGCAGTATTTT. This sequence encodes CASSLPGTSTDTQYF.